Listed here are 18 T cell receptor beta chains from one sample, sequenced in a study of cytomegalovirus exposure and HLA in healthy donors (dated 2017 in TCRdb). Library preparation employed the immunoSEQ multiplex PCR assay. For the multiplex PCR, a mixture combining 60 forward primers for TCR Vbeta segments and 13 reverse primers for TCR Jbeta segments was used. TCRdb stores this immuneACCESS table with in-frame sequences only. Part of the clones is absent; in the studies checked, under half of the shortfall reflects unresolved V genes, and no reason is known for the rest. The sample table holds some 53,000 clones. Together, the top ten hold 9% to 15% of the sample. The material sequenced was PBMCs. All receptors derive from a woman aged 55 to 70 in good health and CMV-seropositive.

A word on this clone: This specimen includes other DNA sequences encoding the same CDR3. The chain employs TRBV2 and TRBJ1-6, with D maybe TRBD1 (5 bases). The V and J ends lost 7 bases and 13 bases respectively, with 14 bases between them. The length of the CDR3 is 12 residues. Looked up from germline, CDR1 is SNHLY and CDR2 is FYNNEI. The CDR3 reads CASTSGANPLHF. CDR3 in DNA: TGTGCCAGCACTAGCGGGGCCAACCCCCTCCACTTT.

The chain is built from TRBV9 and TRBJ2-7, with 8 bases matching TRBD2. The CDR3 consists of 14 residues. The J segment lost 5 bases and the V segment lost 0 bases, leaving 4 bases of the junction unmatched. CDR1 is SGDLS, CDR2 YYNGEE, per germline. This chain's CDR3 is CASSVASGGDEQYF. CDR3 in DNA: TGTGCCAGCAGCGTAGCCAGCGGGGGAGACGAGCAGTACTTC.

The rearrangement links TRBV5-6 to TRBJ2-7; TRBD1 matches at 7 bases. In germline, CDR1 is SGHDT, CDR2 YYEEEE. This CDR3 has 16 amino acids. V gave up 3 bases and J gave up 2 bases; unmatched junction bases: 11. The CDR3 here is CASSWSDGTVAYEQYF. CDR3 nucleotide sequence: TGTGCCAGCAGCTGGTCCGACGGGACAGTAGCCTACGAGCAGTACTTC.

The rearrangement joins TRBV9 to TRBJ1-3; D may be TRBD1 (6 bases). The germline CDR1 and CDR2 sequences are SGDLS and YYNGEE. The CDR3 is 17 amino acids. V gave up 3 bases and J gave up 0 bases, with 16 bases separating them. The CDR3 sequence is CASSADVDSSSGNTIYF. In DNA, the CDR3 is TGTGCCAGCAGCGCAGATGTGGACAGTTCCTCTGGAAACACCATATATTTT. Supplemented by reference TRBV9 and TRBJ1-3, the full variable domain reads DSGVTQTPKHLITATGQRVTLRCSPRSGDLSVYWYQQSLDQGLQFLIQYYNGEERAKGNILERFSAQQFPDLHSELNLSSLELGDSALYFCASSADVDSSSGNTIYFGEGSWLTVV.

The rearrangement uses TRBV11-2 and TRBJ1-2; 10 bases align to TRBD1. CDR1 SGHAT and CDR2 FQNNGV come from the germline V gene. The J segment lost 7 bases and the V segment lost 4 bases, leaving 6 bases of the junction unmatched. The CDR3 is made up of 14 amino acids. As DNA, the CDR3 is TGTGCCAGCAGCTCGACAGGGGGCGAGGTTGGCTACACCTTC. It is translated as CASSSTGGEVGYTF.

V and J are TRBV2 and TRBJ2-1; 12 bases align to TRBD2. With V trimmed by 6 bases and J by 3 bases, 9 bases remained unmatched. The CDR3 runs to 17 residues. In germline, CDR1 is SNHLY, CDR2 FYNNEI. The CDR3: CASRPRLAGASYNEQFF. The CDR3 DNA reads as TGTGCCAGCAGGCCCCGACTAGCGGGGGCCAGCTACAATGAGCAGTTCTTC.

The gene calls are TRBV10-3 and TRBJ2-7, with TRBD2 identical over 11 bases. Germline V gives CDR1 ENHRY, CDR2 SYGVKD. CDR3 length equals 15 residues. The V segment lost 6 bases and the J segment 2 bases; nucleotides outside the gene matches: 6. The CDR3: CAIRPSGGSAYEQYF. DNA of the CDR3: TGTGCCATCAGGCCTAGCGGGGGGAGCGCCTACGAGCAGTACTTC.

V usage is TRBV4-1 and J usage is TRBJ1-1, with 7 bases that match TRBD1. V gave up 1 base and J gave up 7 bases; unmatched junction bases: 0. Germline V lookup: CDR1 MGHRA, CDR2 YSYEKL. The CDR3 runs to 12 residues. CDR3 loop: CASSQGQGEAFF. In DNA form, the CDR3 reads TGCGCCAGCAGCCAAGGACAGGGTGAAGCTTTCTTT.

As regards this clone: The sample has other DNA sequences that encode this CDR3 too. V is TRBV14 and J is TRBJ1-2, with TRBD1 matching 7 bases. CDR1 and CDR2 (germline): SGHDN, FVKESK. After removal of 3 bases from V and 1 base from J, the junction contained 2 bases not matched to a gene. CDR3 length: 14 residues. CDR3 sequence reads: CASSHRGSNYGYTF. In DNA form, the CDR3 reads TGTGCCAGCAGCCACAGGGGGAGTAACTATGGCTACACCTTC.

V gene TRBV28 combines with J gene TRBJ2-2, with 8 bases identical to TRBD2. In germline, CDR1 is MDHEN, CDR2 SYDVKM. CDR3 size: 18 residues. V shed 6 bases and J 6 bases; nucleotides not matched to a gene: 18. This CDR3 reads CASRRLGTSSGGAGELFF. CDR3 bases: TGTGCCAGCAGACGTCTGGGGACTAGTTCTGGAGGTGCCGGGGAGCTGTTTTTT.

The rearrangement links TRBV7-2 to TRBJ1-1, with D possibly matching TRBD1 (6 bases). CDR3 length: 15 residues. V gave up 0 bases and J gave up 2 bases, with 10 bases separating them. In germline, CDR1 is SGHTA, CDR2 FQGNSA. CDR3 residues: CASSLAGRGNTEAFF. CDR3 sequence (DNA): TGTGCCAGCAGCTTAGCGGGCAGGGGAAACACTGAAGCTTTCTTT.

The chain recombines TRBV18 with TRBJ1-4, with 7 bases fitting TRBD1. Trimming at V came to 3 bases and at J to 1 base, leaving 2 bases not matched to a gene. The CDR3 is 15 amino acids. Germline CDR1 and CDR2: KGHSH and LQKENI. In nucleotides, the CDR3 is TGTGCCAGCTCACCTGACAGGGAAACTAATGAAAAACTGTTTTTT. Its translation is CASSPDRETNEKLFF.

The genes are TRBV7-6 and TRBJ1-5, with no clear D. The length of the CDR3 is 13 residues. Germline values: CDR1 SGHVS, CDR2 FNYEAQ. Trimming took off 5 bases at V and 4 bases at J, with 9 bases between the two ends. The CDR3 DNA reads as TGTGCCAGCAGCCCTGACTTAAATCAGCCCCAGCATTTT. This sequence encodes CASSPDLNQPQHF.

The chain recombines TRBV14 with TRBJ1-2; weak D call: TRBD1 (5 bases). Per germline, CDR1 SGHDN and CDR2 FVKESK. This CDR3 is built from 13 residues. Trimming cost V 4 bases and J 4 bases, with 10 bases left between them. In nucleotides, the CDR3 is TGTGCCAGCAGCCCGGGGGGATCCTATGGCTACACCTTC. Translation: CASSPGGSYGYTF. Full variable domain (remainder filled in from reference TRBV14 and TRBJ1-2): EAGVTQFPSHSVIEKGQTVTLRCDPISGHDNLYWYRRVMGKEIKFLLHFVKESKQDESGMPNNRFLAERTGGTYSTLKVQPAELEDSGVYFCASSPGGSYGYTFGSGTRLTVV.

CDR3 coding DNA: TGTGCCAGCACCCTTGGACAGGTTCGGAACACCGGGGAGCTGTTTTTT. Translated: CASTLGQVRNTGELFF. The rearrangement links TRBV5-8 to TRBJ2-2, with TRBD1 matching over 7 bases. The CDR3 length is 16 residues. Germline assignment: CDR1 SGHTS and CDR2 YDEGEE. The J segment lost 1 base and the V segment lost 6 bases, leaving 9 bases of the junction unmatched.

V usage is TRBV28 and J usage is TRBJ1-2, with D possibly TRBD1 on 6 matching bases. V was pared by 5 bases and J by 1 base, with 11 bases between. Germline assignment: CDR1 MDHEN and CDR2 SYDVKM. The CDR3 totals 14 residues. CDR3 nucleotide sequence: TGTGCCAGCAGTCCACAGGGATATAACTATGGCTACACCTTC. Translated, it gives CASSPQGYNYGYTF.

The chain combines TRBV5-1 with TRBJ2-1; weak D call: TRBD2 (6 bases). This CDR3 has 13 amino acids. CDR1 and CDR2 (germline): SGHRS, YFSETQ. V lost 6 bases to trimming and J lost 7 bases, with 14 bases between them. The CDR3 coding sequence is TGCGCCAGCACCCTAGCGAGGGTGAATGAGCAGTTCTTC. Its translation: CASTLARVNEQFF. Full variable domain (missing parts from reference TRBV5-1 and TRBJ2-1): KAGVTQTPRYLIKTRGQQVTLSCSPISGHRSVSWYQQTPGQGLQFLFEYFSETQRNKGNFPGRFSGRQFSNSRSEMNVSTLELGDSALYLCASTLARVNEQFFGPGTRLTVL.

The rearrangement links TRBV7-8 to TRBJ1-5, with D unclear. Germline loops: CDR1 SGHVS, CDR2 FQNEAQ. CDR3 size: 13 residues. V was cut by 5 bases and J by 4 bases, with 9 bases left in between. The CDR3 sequence: CASSKDLNQPQHF. The CDR3 region has the DNA TGTGCCAGCAGCAAGGACTTGAATCAGCCCCAGCATTTT.